This T cell receptor (beta chain) is drawn from a study of blood T cell repertoires in COVID-19 (TCRdb year 2020). General notes on the study: The collaborator samples originated in the United States, Italy and Spain and spanned the acute and convalescent phases of COVID-19. The prospective study material was composed of cDNA or gDNA derived from T cells, B-cell-depleted T cells, or PBMCs. Subjects who had been exposed to COVID-19, were actively infected with it, or had recovered from it provided the deeply sampled blood TCRbeta repertoires that made up the dataset. The repertoires were released in a freely available public database meant as a resource for research on the immune response to SARS-CoV-2. The samples were drawn from two sources: the first 160 participants of the ongoing ImmuneRACE study, and 1,000 to 1,500 subjects contributed by 6 global collaborators. Sample metadata almost always included a de-identified subject ID, COVID-19 status, age in years and sex. Where available, HLA class I and class II types were obtained from metadata supplied by the sample provider rather than from assay-based typing.

Participants in the prospective study were aged roughly 18 to 100 years, lived in under 30 United States geographic areas, and enrolled through a virtual design. Cohort assignment in the prospective study relied on participant-reported clinical history from a screening survey and a study questionnaire. Each participant in the prospective study had whole blood, serum and a nasopharyngeal or oropharyngeal swab collected by mobile phlebotomists. Additional blood draws and questionnaires over an approximately two-month period could optionally be provided by prospective study participants. Blood samples from the prospective study were shipped frozen or at room temperature prior to DNA extraction. The CDR3, from cysteine to phenylalanine, totals 15 residues. Of the read, only the CDR3 DNA is kept; its 45 bases are in frame from base 1. Sequences LNHDA (CDR1) and SQIVND (CDR2) are obtained from the germline V gene (reference sequence). V has 5 bases trimmed and J has 7 bases trimmed; junction bases matching no gene number 8.

The immunoSEQ Assay, a bias-controlled multiplex PCR, was used to amplify TCRbeta CDR3 regions from genomic DNA. The original pipeline was this. Nucleated cell counts per sample were estimated from amplification of reference gene primers within the assay. To quantify the absolute abundance of each unique TCRbeta CDR3 rearrangement, sequence reads were collapsed and filtered. For each sample, productive Simpson clonality was calculated as the square root of Simpson's diversity index over productive rearrangements. In its TCRdb copy, this immuneACCESS table keeps in-frame sequences only and misses some clones. Where compared with another copy, unresolved V genes explain less than half of these, and the others have no known cause. The D gene and trimming were derived from the DNA, and the V and J assignments and clone size from that table. Recorded for this sample are 200,000 to 300,000 clones; 70% to 90% of them occurred a single time. Jointly, the top ten make up 3.3% of the sample.

Points on this clone: There is no known antigen for this receptor. Base qualities are missing; no much larger clone stands one base away.

Overall study outcomes, separate from this receptor: The quantity of clinical and demographic metadata differed by source and by participant and was supplied without curation.

The receptor was derived from a woman in her thirties or forties with acute COVID-19. Sequencing was done on a sample of PBMCs or T cells enriched from blood (not recorded which). The chain joins TRBV19 to TRBJ1-4; 9 bases in the middle match TRBD1. The CDR3: CASSPPRQGGEKLFF. At the DNA level, the sequence is TGTGCCAGTAGTCCCCCCAGACAGGGGGGTGAAAAACTGTTTTTT.